This T cell receptor (beta chain) comes out of a study of blood T cell repertoires in COVID-19. Turning to the study itself: PBMCs, B-cell-depleted T cells, or T cells provided the cDNA or gDNA that made up the material.

In the authors' workflow: Using reference gene primer amplification, nucleated cell counts were estimated. Method: immunoSEQ multiplex PCR; TCRdb's copy keeps in-frame clones and lacks some. V, J and clone size reflect that table, while D and trimming were determined from the DNA. The sample records approximately 110,000 clones, 65% to 75% being singletons. The germline V gene encodes CDR1 SGHTA and CDR2 FQGNSA. V was pared by 5 bases and J by 6 bases, with 12 bases between. This CDR3 is built from 13 residues. This chain uses TRBV7-2 with TRBJ2-3; no reliable D call. The source is a man older than 75 with acute or convalescent COVID-19. Material for sequencing was peripheral blood. The CDR3 protein is CASSLKLRDTQYF. The CDR3 DNA sequence: TGTGCCAGCAGCCTCAAACTGCGGGATACGCAGTATTTT.